The 13 T cell receptor beta chains below were found in one sample sequenced in a study of shared clonotypes between healthy human individuals. TCRdb's table, derived via immunoSEQ multiplex PCR, lists solely in-frame clones and lacks some. The table has around 550,000 clones, 90% to 97% seen once. Material: naive CD4+ T cells sorted from blood. Described subset: CD45RA+ positively selected. The receptors come from a woman aged 30 to 39 in good health.

This clone was counted between two and nine times. The chain is built from TRBV11-2 and TRBJ1-2; D gene ambiguous. The CDR3 runs 13 residues. V was clipped by 3 bases and J by 4 bases, with 9 bases between them. The germline CDR1 and CDR2 sequences are SGHAT and FQNNGV. The CDR3 reads CASSFQEGYGYTF. Written as DNA, the CDR3 is TGTGCCAGCAGCTTTCAGGAGGGCTATGGCTACACCTTC.

The rearrangement uses TRBV27 and TRBJ1-5, with D hard to call. The germline gives CDR1 MNHEY, CDR2 SMNVEV (reference sequence). CDR3 length: 16 amino acids. Trimming took off 0 bases at V and 4 bases at J, with 13 bases between the two ends. The CDR3 is CASSLSSLGRNQPQHF. The CDR3, as DNA: TGTGCCAGCAGTTTATCGTCCCTCGGGAGAAATCAGCCCCAGCATTTT.

The chain joins TRBV5-1 to TRBJ1-4, with 8 bases fitting TRBD1. In germline, CDR1 is SGHRS, CDR2 YFSETQ. V shed 3 bases and J 3 bases; nucleotides not matched to a gene: 7. The CDR3 totals 16 residues. CDR3 in DNA: TGCGCCAGCAGCTACAATCCAGGGGGCTCTAATGAAAAACTGTTTTTT. As protein: CASSYNPGGSNEKLFF. Based on the CDR3 plus reference TRBV5-1 and TRBJ1-4, the full variable domain is KAGVTQTPRYLIKTRGQQVTLSCSPISGHRSVSWYQQTPGQGLQFLFEYFSETQRNKGNFPGRFSGRQFSNSRSEMNVSTLELGDSALYLCASSYNPGGSNEKLFFGSGTQLSVL.

The chain links TRBV10-2 to TRBJ2-2; D is uncertain. The V end was cut by 4 bases, the J end by 3 bases, with 6 bases between. Germline V gene data show CDR1 as WSHSY and CDR2 as SAAADI. The CDR3 extends over 13 amino acids. The CDR3 sequence: CASSASHTGELFF. Here the CDR3 DNA reads TGCGCCAGCAGTGCCTCGCACACCGGGGAGCTGTTTTTT.

This rearrangement joins TRBV5-1 to TRBJ1-2; 11 bases line up with TRBD1. Trimming took 4 bases from V and 4 from J; bases not matched to a gene: 12. Looked up from germline, CDR1 is SGHRS and CDR2 is YFSETQ. The CDR3 is 17 residues long. Written as DNA, the CDR3 is TGCGCCAGCAGCGAACGGACAGGGGGCAGGGGGAGCTATGGCTACACCTTC. Amino acids: CASSERTGGRGSYGYTF.

The chain has TRBV11-2 and TRBJ1-1; D unclear. From germline, CDR1 is SGHAT and CDR2 FQNNGV. The V end lost 7 bases, the J end lost 5 bases, and 17 bases lay between the germline ends. This CDR3 contains 14 residues. The CDR3: CASTPGYARTEAFF. For the CDR3, the DNA is TGTGCCAGCACCCCTGGGTACGCGAGGACTGAAGCTTTCTTT.

J is TRBJ2-1 and V is TRBV6-5; 11 bases line up with TRBD2. J gave up 10 bases and V 6 bases, and 11 bases lay outside the gene matches. This CDR3 is built from 15 residues. CDR1 is MNHEY, CDR2 SVGAGI, per germline. CDR3 DNA sequence: TGTGCCAGCAGCCCCAGGATAGCGGGAGGGAGGGAGCAGTTCTTC. It yields the protein CASSPRIAGGREQFF.

The rearrangement links TRBV29-1 to TRBJ1-2; D is unclear. Per germline, CDR1 SQVTM and CDR2 ANQGSEA. The V end lost 0 bases, the J end lost 13 bases, and 15 bases lay between the germline ends. This CDR3 region has 12 residues. CDR3 coding DNA: TGCAGCGTTGAAGAGGGCGGAAACCCGGGCACCTTC. Translating gives CSVEEGGNPGTF.

The CDR3, as DNA: TGTGCCAGCAGACTAGCGCAGACCTACGAGCAGTACTTC. It yields the protein CASRLAQTYEQYF. The chain employs TRBV6-1 and TRBJ2-7; 7 bases map to TRBD2. V shed 6 bases and J 2 bases; nucleotides not matched to a gene: 4. Germline CDR1 reads MNHNS; CDR2 reads SASEGT. The CDR3 runs to 13 residues.

The V call is TRBV20-1, the J call TRBJ2-3; D gene unclear. The V end lost 6 bases, the J end lost 10 bases, and 11 bases lay between the germline ends. This CDR3 spans 10 amino acids. Germline values: CDR1 DFQATT, CDR2 SNEGSKA (reference sequence). CDR3 sequence: CSASGGAQYF. DNA of the CDR3: TGCAGTGCCTCGGGCGGAGCGCAGTATTTT.

The chain is built from TRBV6-1 and TRBJ2-5, with unresolved D. The CDR3 is 15 residues long. Germline V gives CDR1 MNHNS, CDR2 SASEGT. V shed 2 bases and J shed 0 bases, with 10 bases lying between them. The CDR3 is CASSERHEDQETQYF. CDR3 DNA: TGTGCCAGCAGTGAAAGACACGAAGACCAAGAGACCCAGTACTTC.

The chain employs TRBV28 and TRBJ2-5; D remains unclear. Near its end, the DNA agrees better with TRBJ2-7, so the J call may be wrong. CDR1 and CDR2 from the germline V gene are MDHEN and SYDVKM. The CDR3 sequence is 16 residues long. CDR3 region: CASTISRAYRSYEQYF. DNA for the CDR3: TGTGCCAGCACCATCAGTCGCGCCTACCGGTCCTACGAGCAGTACTTC.

The rearrangement joins TRBV21-1 to TRBJ2-7. TRBV21-1 is described as a pseudogene. The CDR3 consists of 13 residues. CDR3 in DNA: TGTGCCAGCAGCAAAGGGACCGTCTACGAGCAGTACTTC. Its translation is CASSKGTVYEQYF.